Shown below are 24 T cell receptor beta chains from a single sample sequenced in a study of graft-versus-host responses after intestinal transplantation (TCRdb year 2021). The time point label on this specimen signifies: cells obtained before transplantation from donor or recipient. Their specific antigens are unknown. Receptor libraries were prepared by the immunoSEQ multiplex PCR assay. The immuneACCESS repertoire file appears here via TCRdb, limited to in-frame rearrangements. These files lack a portion of the clones; in checked studies, under half of the deficit traces to unresolved V genes, and the cause of the others is not known. The table for this sample lists about 89,000 clones; approximately 94% of them were counted only once. 0.15% to 0.2% of the sample is in the top ten clones. The sample in question was unstimulated CD4+ T cells sorted from spleen or lymph node cells, obtained before transplant. The receptors stem from a human donor who was the organ donor for an intestinal transplant.

This sequence joins TRBV5-1 and TRBJ2-2, with D perhaps TRBD1 (6 bases). Trimming left V 4 bases short and J 4 bases short, with 14 bases between. Germline CDR1 and CDR2: SGHRS and YFSETQ. The CDR3 spans 15 residues. CDR3 amino acids: CASSATTGFTGELFF. Written as DNA, the CDR3 is TGCGCCAGCAGCGCCACTACAGGGTTCACCGGGGAGCTGTTTTTT. Full variable domain (missing parts from reference TRBV5-1 and TRBJ2-2): KAGVTQTPRYLIKTRGQQVTLSCSPISGHRSVSWYQQTPGQGLQFLFEYFSETQRNKGNFPGRFSGRQFSNSRSEMNVSTLELGDSALYLCASSATTGFTGELFFGEGSRLTVL.

The chain links TRBV7-3 to TRBJ1-2; D gene uncertain. The CDR3 is 13 amino acids. V was pared by 1 base and J by 10 bases, with 13 bases between. Germline V CDR1 and CDR2: SGHTA, FQGTGA. The CDR3 bases are TGTGCCAGCAGCTTAAACCCACGAGGTGACTACACCTTC. It specifies CASSLNPRGDYTF.

The chain recombines TRBV5-4 with TRBJ1-1; D remains unclear. In germline, CDR1 is SGHNT, CDR2 YYREEE (reference sequence). Trimming took 2 bases from V and 0 from J, leaving 5 bases between them. There are 13 residues in the CDR3. The CDR3 loop is CASSLALNTEAFF. The CDR3 nucleotides are TGTGCCAGCAGCTTAGCCTTGAACACTGAAGCTTTCTTT.

CDR3 protein: CASSEPLLQGYTF. DNA for the CDR3: TGTGCCAGCAGTGAACCACTCCTCCAAGGCTACACCTTC. This rearrangement joins TRBV6-5 to TRBJ1-2; D is unresolved. V lost 5 bases and J 8 bases, leaving 15 bases between the germline ends. Germline V gives CDR1 MNHEY, CDR2 SVGAGI. The CDR3 consists of 13 residues.

The chain recombines TRBV11-3 with TRBJ2-5; D is tentatively TRBD1 or TRBD2 (7 bases each). Germline CDR1 and CDR2: SGHNT and YENEEA. V dropped 1 base and J dropped 2 bases, with 14 bases sitting between them. The length of the CDR3 is 16 residues. The CDR3 nucleotides read TGTGCCAGCAGCTTAGTCAGGGGGGGCCGGCAAGAGACCCAGTACTTC. It encodes CASSLVRGGRQETQYF.

The CDR3 DNA is TGCGCCAGCAGTCCTCAAGGGGGGGAGAACACTGAAGCTTTCTTT. It is translated as CASSPQGGENTEAFF. The rearrangement uses TRBV23-1 and TRBJ1-1, with D perhaps matching TRBD1 (6 bases). TRBV23-1 is flagged as an ORF with uncertain function. Trimming stripped 4 bases from V and 1 base from J, with 13 bases between. CDR3 length: 15 amino acids.

The chain joins TRBV5-1 to TRBJ1-2; 9 positions match TRBD1. V shed 4 bases and J 2 bases; nucleotides not matched to a gene: 12. The CDR3 runs to 17 residues. Germline CDR1 is SGHRS and CDR2 is YFSETQ. The CDR3 loop is CASSREVPGQGNYGYTF. CDR3 DNA: TGCGCCAGCAGCCGTGAGGTCCCTGGACAGGGGAACTATGGCTACACCTTC.

In this sample, this clone turned up once. The chain recombines TRBV29-1 with TRBJ2-7; D is tentatively TRBD1 or TRBD2 (5 bases each). V lost 3 bases and J lost 6, with 12 bases in between. This CDR3 is 12 amino acids long. Germline-derived CDR1 and CDR2 are SQVTM and ANQGSEA. This CDR3 is CSVERSGPEQYF. As DNA, the CDR3 is TGCAGCGTTGAGAGGTCGGGGCCCGAGCAGTACTTC.

This sequence joins TRBV27 and TRBJ2-1; D is unclear. Germline CDR1 is MNHEY and CDR2 is SMNVEV (reference sequence). V was clipped by 7 bases and J by 10 bases, with 17 bases between them. This CDR3 contains 13 residues. CDR3 region: CASNPQANGEQFF. The CDR3 nucleotides are TGTGCCAGCAACCCCCAAGCCAACGGGGAGCAGTTCTTC.

This chain uses TRBV4-3 with TRBJ1-4; TRBD1 aligns across 12 bases. CDR3 length: 18 residues. Per germline, CDR1 LGHNA and CDR2 YSLEER. The V gene end was trimmed by 0 bases and the J gene end by 7 bases; junction bases not matched to a gene: 9. CDR3 sequence: CASSQEFVLGQGAEKLFF. CDR3 nucleotide sequence: TGCGCCAGCAGCCAAGAATTTGTGTTGGGACAGGGGGCTGAAAAACTGTTTTTT.

The chain recombines TRBV18 with TRBJ2-5, with unresolved D. The CDR3 sequence is 16 residues long. V was cut by 1 base and J by 1 base, with 13 bases left in between. The germline gives CDR1 KGHSH, CDR2 LQKENI. The CDR3 DNA reads as TGTGCCAGCTCACCACTAGGTAGCTGGGGCCAAGAGACCCAGTACTTC. This encodes CASSPLGSWGQETQYF.

The chain has TRBV5-1 and TRBJ1-2; 8 bases line up with TRBD1. Germline V gives CDR1 SGHRS, CDR2 YFSETQ. The V and J ends lost 2 bases and 4 bases, in that order; junction bases with no gene match: 1. This CDR3 comprises 13 residues. The CDR3 protein is CASSFTGGYGYTF. The CDR3 DNA follows: TGCGCCAGCAGCTTTACAGGGGGCTATGGCTACACCTTC.

The rearrangement uses TRBV6-5 and TRBJ1-6; 7 bases match TRBD1. Germline-derived CDR1 and CDR2 are MNHEY and SVGAGI. V gave up 6 bases and J gave up 7 bases; unmatched junction bases: 6. CDR3 length: 14 amino acids. CDR3 sequence (DNA): TGTGCCAGCAGCCTGGGACAGACCAATTCACCCCTCCACTTT. This gives the protein CASSLGQTNSPLHF.

The V call is TRBV6-5, the J call TRBJ2-7, with no clear D. The germline gives CDR1 MNHEY, CDR2 SVGAGI. V was pared by 5 bases and J by 4 bases, with 15 bases between. This CDR3 region has 14 residues. CDR3: CASSHYKGPYEQYF. CDR3 nucleotides: TGTGCCAGCAGTCATTACAAAGGACCGTACGAGCAGTACTTC.

The CDR3 here is CASSWGDRGQPQHF. The CDR3 nucleotides are TGTGCCAGCAGTTGGGGGGACAGGGGGCAGCCCCAGCATTTT. V is TRBV6-5 and J is TRBJ1-5, with 11 bases matching TRBD1. From germline, CDR1 is MNHEY and CDR2 SVGAGI. V shed 4 bases and J 7 bases; nucleotides not matched to a gene: 3. The CDR3 sequence is 14 residues long.

This clone was seen once. This rearrangement joins TRBV7-9 to TRBJ1-5, with TRBD1 matching 7 bases. V was clipped by 1 base and J by 5 bases; unmatched bases: 2. CDR1 is SEHNR and CDR2 is FQNEAQ in the germline V gene (reference sequence). This CDR3 region has 14 residues. The CDR3 nucleotides read TGTGCCAGCAGCTTAGGACAGGGACATCAGCCCCAGCATTTT. Translation gives CASSLGQGHQPQHF.

The chain joins TRBV5-6 to TRBJ1-5; D unresolved. Trimming took 1 base from V and 3 from J, leaving 8 bases between them. The CDR3 has 14 residues. Germline values: CDR1 SGHDT, CDR2 YYEEEE. In DNA form, the CDR3 reads TGTGCCAGCAGCTTGCGTGGGGTCAATCAGCCCCAGCATTTT. Translated, it gives CASSLRGVNQPQHF.

V gene TRBV19 combines with J gene TRBJ2-5; D may be TRBD1 (6 bases). Gene TRBJ2-7 matches the end of the DNA better, so the J call may be wrong. The CDR3 is 14 amino acids. Per the germline V gene, CDR1 is LNHDA and CDR2 is SQIVND (reference sequence). The CDR3 spells CASSIDLTGPEQYF. The CDR3 DNA is TGTGCCAGTAGTATAGACCTAACAGGGCCCGAGCAGTACTTC.

The chain links TRBV9 to TRBJ2-7, with D tentatively TRBD1 (5 bases). The CDR3 has 16 residues. Germline-derived CDR1 and CDR2 are SGDLS and YYNGEE. The V end lost 3 bases, the J end lost 2 bases, and 18 bases lay between the germline ends. The CDR3 loop is CASSEGLASGTYEQYF. The DNA for the CDR3 is TGTGCCAGCAGCGAGGGATTGGCGTCAGGGACCTACGAGCAGTACTTC. Supplemented by reference TRBV9 and TRBJ2-7, the full variable domain reads DSGVTQTPKHLITATGQRVTLRCSPRSGDLSVYWYQQSLDQGLQFLIQYYNGEERAKGNILERFSAQQFPDLHSELNLSSLELGDSALYFCASSEGLASGTYEQYFGPGTRLTVT.

J is TRBJ2-7 and V is TRBV2; TRBD1 matches 7 bases. Germline assignment: CDR1 SNHLY and CDR2 FYNNEI. Trimming cost V 5 bases and J 2 bases; bases outside gene matches: 3. The length of the CDR3 is 13 residues. CDR3 protein: CASSNRGTYEQYF. The CDR3 DNA is TGTGCCAGCAGTAACAGGGGAACCTACGAGCAGTACTTC. Full variable domain (missing parts from reference TRBV2 and TRBJ2-7): EPEVTQTPSHQVTQMGQEVILRCVPISNHLYFYWYRQILGQKVEFLVSFYNNEISEKSEIFDDQFSVERPDGSNFTLKIRSTKLEDSAMYFCASSNRGTYEQYFGPGTRLTVT.

This clone occurred once. Other nucleotide sequences from this sample produce the same CDR3. In DNA, the CDR3 is TGTGCCAGCAGCTTTTCAGGGAATGAGCAGTTCTTC. Protein: CASSFSGNEQFF. V is TRBV7-3 and J is TRBJ2-1; the D gene is possibly TRBD1 (5 bases). Germline CDR1 is SGHTA and CDR2 is FQGTGA. V gave up 3 bases and J gave up 7 bases, with 7 bases separating them. CDR3 length: 12 amino acids.

In its sample, this clone was seen once. This chain uses TRBV29-1 with TRBJ2-1; 14 nucleotides align to TRBD2. This CDR3 is built from 18 residues. In germline, CDR1 is SQVTM, CDR2 ANQGSEA. Trimming took 7 bases from V and 5 from J; bases not matched to a gene: 16. CDR3 sequence reads: CSGSVTSGGEVLNNEQFF. The CDR3 nucleotides are TGCAGCGGGTCCGTGACTAGCGGGGGGGAGGTCTTGAACAATGAGCAGTTCTTC.

This chain connects TRBV5-1 to TRBJ2-5, with D perhaps matching TRBD2 (5 bases). The DNA end is more similar to TRBJ2-7, so the J call may be wrong. CDR3 length: 13 residues. The germline V gene has CDR1 SGHRS and CDR2 YFSETQ. The chain's CDR3 is CASSPQRSYEQYF. The CDR3 DNA sequence: TGCGCCAGCAGTCCCCAGCGGAGTTACGAGCAGTACTTC.

The rearrangement uses TRBV11-2 and TRBJ2-5; 10 bases agree with TRBD2. The J call is in doubt because the DNA end fits TRBJ2-7 better. Germline CDR1 reads SGHAT; CDR2 reads FQNNGV. CDR3 size: 16 residues. CDR3 amino acids: CASSLHSGGGLSEQYF. The CDR3 nucleotides are TGTGCCAGCAGCTTACACAGCGGGGGGGGTCTCTCCGAGCAGTACTTC.